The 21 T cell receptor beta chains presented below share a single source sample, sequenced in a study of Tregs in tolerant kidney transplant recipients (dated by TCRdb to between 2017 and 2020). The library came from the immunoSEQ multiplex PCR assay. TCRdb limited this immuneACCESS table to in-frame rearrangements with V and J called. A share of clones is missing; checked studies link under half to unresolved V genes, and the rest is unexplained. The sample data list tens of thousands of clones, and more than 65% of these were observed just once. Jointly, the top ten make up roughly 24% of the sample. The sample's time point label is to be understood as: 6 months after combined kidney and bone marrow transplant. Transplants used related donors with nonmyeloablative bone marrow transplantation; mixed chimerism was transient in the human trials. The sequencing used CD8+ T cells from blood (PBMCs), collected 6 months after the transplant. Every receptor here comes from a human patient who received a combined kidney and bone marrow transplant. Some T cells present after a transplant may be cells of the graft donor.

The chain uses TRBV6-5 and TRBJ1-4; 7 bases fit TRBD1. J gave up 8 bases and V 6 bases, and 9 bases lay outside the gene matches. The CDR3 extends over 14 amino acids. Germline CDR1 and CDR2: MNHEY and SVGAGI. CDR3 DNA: TGTGCCAGCAGCGACGACAGGGTGGGAGAAAAACTGTTTTTT. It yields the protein CASSDDRVGEKLFF.

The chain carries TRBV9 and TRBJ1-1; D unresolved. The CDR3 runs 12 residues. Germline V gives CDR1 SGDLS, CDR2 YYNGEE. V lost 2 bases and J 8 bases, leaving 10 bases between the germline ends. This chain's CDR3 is CASSVGMGEAFF. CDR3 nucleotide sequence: TGTGCCAGCAGCGTCGGGATGGGGGAAGCTTTCTTT.

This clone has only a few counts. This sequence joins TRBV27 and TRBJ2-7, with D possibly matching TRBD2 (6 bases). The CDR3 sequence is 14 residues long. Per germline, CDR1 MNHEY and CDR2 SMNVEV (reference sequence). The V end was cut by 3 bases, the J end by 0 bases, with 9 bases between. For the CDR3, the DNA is TGTGCCAGCAGTTTGGGCGGGGACTCCTACGAGCAGTACTTC. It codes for CASSLGGDSYEQYF.

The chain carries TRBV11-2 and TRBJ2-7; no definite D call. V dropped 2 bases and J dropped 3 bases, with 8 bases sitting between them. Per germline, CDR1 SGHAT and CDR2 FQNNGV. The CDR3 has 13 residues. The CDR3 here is CASSLSLNYEQYF. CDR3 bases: TGTGCCAGCAGCTTAAGTCTAAACTACGAGCAGTACTTC.

The DNA of the CDR3 is TGTGCCAGCAGCGAACTAGCGGGGGAGTACAATGAGCAGTTCTTC. Translated: CASSELAGEYNEQFF. The V gene is TRBV9, the J gene TRBJ2-1; 11 bases line up with TRBD2. V lost 3 bases and J lost 4; bases outside the gene matches: 3. CDR1 is SGDLS and CDR2 is YYNGEE in the germline V gene. This CDR3 spans 15 amino acids.

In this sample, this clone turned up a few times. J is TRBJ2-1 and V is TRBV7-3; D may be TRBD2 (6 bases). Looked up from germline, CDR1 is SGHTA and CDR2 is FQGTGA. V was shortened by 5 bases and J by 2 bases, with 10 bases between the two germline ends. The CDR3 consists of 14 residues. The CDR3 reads CASSPWTTYNEQFF. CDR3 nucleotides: TGTGCCAGCAGCCCCTGGACTACCTACAATGAGCAGTTCTTC. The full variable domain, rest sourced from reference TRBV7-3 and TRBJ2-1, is GAGVSQTPSNKVTEKGKYVELRCDPISGHTALYWYRQSLGQGPEFLIYFQGTGAADDSGLPNDRFFAVRPEGSVSTLKIQRTERGDSAVYLCASSPWTTYNEQFFGPGTRLTVL.

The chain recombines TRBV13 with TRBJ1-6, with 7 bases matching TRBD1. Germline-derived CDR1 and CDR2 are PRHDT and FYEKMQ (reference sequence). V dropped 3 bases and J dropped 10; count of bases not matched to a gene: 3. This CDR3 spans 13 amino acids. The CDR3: CASSLGGQSPLHF. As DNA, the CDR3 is TGTGCCAGCAGCTTGGGGGGACAGTCACCCCTCCACTTT.

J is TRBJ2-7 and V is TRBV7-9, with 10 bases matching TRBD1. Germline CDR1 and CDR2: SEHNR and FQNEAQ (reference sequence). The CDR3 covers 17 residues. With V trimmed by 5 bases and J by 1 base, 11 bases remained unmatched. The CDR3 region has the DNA TGTGCCAGCAGCCACTCGGATCCGGGACAGGGGTCCTACGAGCAGTACTTC. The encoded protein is CASSHSDPGQGSYEQYF.

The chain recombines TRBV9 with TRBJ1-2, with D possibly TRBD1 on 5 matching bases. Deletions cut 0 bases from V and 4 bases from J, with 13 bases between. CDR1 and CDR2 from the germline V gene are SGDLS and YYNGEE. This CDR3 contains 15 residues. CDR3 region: CASSVGGVGFYGYTF. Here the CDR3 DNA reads TGTGCCAGCAGCGTAGGGGGGGTAGGGTTCTATGGCTACACCTTC.

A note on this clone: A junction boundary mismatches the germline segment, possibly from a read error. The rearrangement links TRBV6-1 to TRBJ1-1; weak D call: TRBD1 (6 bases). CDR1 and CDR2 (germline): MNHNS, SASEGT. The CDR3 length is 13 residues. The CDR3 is CASSEGQATGAFF. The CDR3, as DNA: TGTGCCAGCAGTGAAGGACAGGCCACTGGAGCTTTCTTT.

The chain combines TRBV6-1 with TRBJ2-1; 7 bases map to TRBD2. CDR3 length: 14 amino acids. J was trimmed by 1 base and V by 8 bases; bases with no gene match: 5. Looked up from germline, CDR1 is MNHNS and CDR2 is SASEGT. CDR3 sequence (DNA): TGTGCCAGCCCTAGCGGCCATTCCTACAATGAGCAGTTCTTC. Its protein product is CASPSGHSYNEQFF.

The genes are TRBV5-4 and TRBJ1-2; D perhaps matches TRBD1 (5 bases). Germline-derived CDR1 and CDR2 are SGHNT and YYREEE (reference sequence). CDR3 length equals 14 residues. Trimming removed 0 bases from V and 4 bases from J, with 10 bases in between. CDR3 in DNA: TGTGCCAGCAGCTTGGGGCAGGGTCCCTATGGCTACACCTTC. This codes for CASSLGQGPYGYTF.

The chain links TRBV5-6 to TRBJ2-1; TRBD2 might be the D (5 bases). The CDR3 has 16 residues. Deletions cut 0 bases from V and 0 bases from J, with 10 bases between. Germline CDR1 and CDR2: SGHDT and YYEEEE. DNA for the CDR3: TGTGCCAGCAGCTTGGGAGGGCATGGCTCCTACAATGAGCAGTTCTTC. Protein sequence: CASSLGGHGSYNEQFF.

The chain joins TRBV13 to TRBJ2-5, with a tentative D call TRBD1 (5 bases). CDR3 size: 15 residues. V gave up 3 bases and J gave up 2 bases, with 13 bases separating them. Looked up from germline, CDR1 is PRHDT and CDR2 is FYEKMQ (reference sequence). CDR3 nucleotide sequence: TGTGCCAGCAGCTTGGGAACGACAGCGCAAGAGACCCAGTACTTC. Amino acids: CASSLGTTAQETQYF.

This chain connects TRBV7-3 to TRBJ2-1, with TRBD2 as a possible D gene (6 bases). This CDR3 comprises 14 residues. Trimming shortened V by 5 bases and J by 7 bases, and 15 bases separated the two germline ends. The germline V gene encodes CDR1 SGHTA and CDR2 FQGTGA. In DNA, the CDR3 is TGTGCCAGCAGCCCGGCAGGCGGGATGAATGAGCAGTTCTTC. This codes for CASSPAGGMNEQFF.

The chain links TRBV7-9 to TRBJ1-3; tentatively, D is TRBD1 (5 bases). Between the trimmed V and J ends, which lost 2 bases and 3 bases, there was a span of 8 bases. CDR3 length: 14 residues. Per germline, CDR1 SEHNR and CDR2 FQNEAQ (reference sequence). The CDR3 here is CASSLSTGGNTIYF. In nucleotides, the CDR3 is TGTGCCAGCAGCTTAAGTACAGGTGGAAACACCATATATTTT.

CDR3 in amino acids: CASSQMTDNTGELFF. The CDR3 region has the DNA TGCGCCAGCAGCCAGATGACAGATAACACCGGGGAGCTGTTTTTT. V usage is TRBV4-3 and J usage is TRBJ2-2; TRBD1 might be the D (5 bases). The CDR3 has 15 residues. Trimming took off 3 bases at V and 2 bases at J, with 10 bases between the two ends. Germline V lookup: CDR1 LGHNA, CDR2 YSLEER.

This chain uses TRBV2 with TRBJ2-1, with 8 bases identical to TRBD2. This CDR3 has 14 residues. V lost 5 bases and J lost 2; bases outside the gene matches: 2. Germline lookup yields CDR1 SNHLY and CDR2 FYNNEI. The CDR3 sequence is CASSLAGTYNEQFF. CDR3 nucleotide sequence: TGTGCCAGCAGTCTAGCGGGCACCTACAATGAGCAGTTCTTC.

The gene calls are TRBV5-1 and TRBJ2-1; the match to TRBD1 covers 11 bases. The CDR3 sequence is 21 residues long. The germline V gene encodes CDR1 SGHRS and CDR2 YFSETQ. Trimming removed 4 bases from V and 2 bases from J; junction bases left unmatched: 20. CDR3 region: CASSPGQGAQGSGGAYNEQFF. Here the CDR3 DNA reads TGCGCCAGCAGCCCAGGACAGGGGGCGCAAGGGTCCGGGGGGGCCTACAATGAGCAGTTCTTC. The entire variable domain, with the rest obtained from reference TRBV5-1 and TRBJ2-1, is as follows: KAGVTQTPRYLIKTRGQQVTLSCSPISGHRSVSWYQQTPGQGLQFLFEYFSETQRNKGNFPGRFSGRQFSNSRSEMNVSTLELGDSALYLCASSPGQGAQGSGGAYNEQFFGPGTRLTVL.

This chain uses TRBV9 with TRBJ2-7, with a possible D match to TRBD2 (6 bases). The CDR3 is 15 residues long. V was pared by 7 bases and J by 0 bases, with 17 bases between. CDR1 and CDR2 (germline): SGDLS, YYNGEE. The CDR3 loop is CASGRDSEGSYEQYF. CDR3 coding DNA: TGTGCCAGCGGACGGGACTCGGAGGGCTCCTACGAGCAGTACTTC.

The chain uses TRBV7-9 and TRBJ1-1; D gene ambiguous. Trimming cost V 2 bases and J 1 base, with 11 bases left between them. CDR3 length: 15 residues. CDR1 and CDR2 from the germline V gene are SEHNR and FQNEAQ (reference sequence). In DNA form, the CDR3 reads TGTGCCAGCAGCTTAATTGGCCCCTCGAACACTGAAGCTTTCTTT. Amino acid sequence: CASSLIGPSNTEAFF.